This T cell receptor beta chain was captured in a study of T cells in Graves' hyperthyroidism and ophthalmopathy. Findings and limits, study-wide: The blood repertoire included most of the expanded thyroid clonotypes above 0.001.

Of note for this clonotype: Its antigen remains unidentified. The missing conserved phenylalanine or tryptophan at the end of this CDR3 makes a read error likely. Because the CDR3's place on the DNA is in doubt, the DNA is left out and the CDR3 is given as listed by TCRdb.

The TCR beta CDR3 regions underwent amplification using RNA transcripts as the source. First-round RT-PCR targeting the TCR CDR3 was performed with the HTBI primer set. TCRdb ran MiXCR on the multiplex PCR reads and lists one entry per CDR3 protein. The sample contains hundreds of thousands of distinct CDR3 sequences, over 35% of which appear only once. The CDR3 numbers 9 amino acids, ends counted. CDR1 is DFQATT, CDR2 SNEGSKA, per germline (reference sequence). Graves' hyperthyroidism showing no ophthalmopathy progression within 18 months was considered stable. Orbital computed tomography, thyroid ultrasound, serum thyroxine and TRAb, and clinical symptoms together informed the diagnoses. Over 9 ml of fresh peripheral blood supplied the PBMCs.

The chain recombines TRBV20-1 with TRBJ2-5; TRBD1 is the table's D call and was not checked against the DNA. The source is a man aged 18-30 years with Graves' hyperthyroidism. Sequencing was performed on blood. The CDR3: CSARESQWT.